This T cell receptor beta chain comes out of a study of early T cells in non-severe SARS-CoV-2 infection. At the level of the study: Unpaired chains resulted from sequencing bulk RNA of unsorted whole blood.

Only a few counts were recorded for this clonotype. The antigen remains undetermined. Regarding the study as a whole: VDJdb matching favored anti-spike CD8 responses, missing private and CD4 specificities.

In the library, individual cDNA molecules carried attached unique molecular identifiers. One entry per CDR3 protein results from TCRdb running MiXCR on the 5' RACE reads. Of 65,000 to 70,000 distinct CDR3 sequences in the sample, roughly 11% were seen once. Looked up from germline, CDR1 is ENHRY and CDR2 is SYGVKD. V lost 6 bases and J lost 10, with 16 bases in between. The CDR3 runs to 13 residues. What was sequenced was whole blood. The chain is built from TRBV10-3 and TRBJ2-1; D is possibly TRBD1 (6 bases). The receptor's source is an adult who was a healthcare worker with PCR-confirmed SARS-CoV-2 infection or an uninfected control (not recorded which). CDR3 in DNA: TGTGCCATCAGCGACACAGGGACGTGGGAGCAGTTCTTC. This encodes CAISDTGTWEQFF.